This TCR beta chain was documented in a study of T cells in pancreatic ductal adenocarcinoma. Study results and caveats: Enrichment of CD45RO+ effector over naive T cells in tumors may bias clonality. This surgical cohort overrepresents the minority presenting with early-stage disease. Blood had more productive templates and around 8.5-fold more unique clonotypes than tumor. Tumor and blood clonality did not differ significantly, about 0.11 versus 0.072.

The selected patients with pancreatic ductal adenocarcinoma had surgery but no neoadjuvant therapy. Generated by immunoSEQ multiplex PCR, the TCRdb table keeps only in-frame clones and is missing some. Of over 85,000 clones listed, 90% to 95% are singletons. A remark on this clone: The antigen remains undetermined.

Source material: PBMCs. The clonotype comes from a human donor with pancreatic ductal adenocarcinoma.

The chain's CDR3 is CASSESRGMGWETQYF. The CDR3 DNA reads TGTGCCAGCAGTGAATCTCGGGGAATGGGATGGGAGACCCAGTACTTC. This sequence joins TRBV6-1 and TRBJ2-5; possibly TRBD2 for D (5 bases). The germline gives CDR1 MNHNS, CDR2 SASEGT. Trimming took off 2 bases at V and 5 bases at J, with 18 bases between the two ends. The CDR3 sequence is 16 residues long.